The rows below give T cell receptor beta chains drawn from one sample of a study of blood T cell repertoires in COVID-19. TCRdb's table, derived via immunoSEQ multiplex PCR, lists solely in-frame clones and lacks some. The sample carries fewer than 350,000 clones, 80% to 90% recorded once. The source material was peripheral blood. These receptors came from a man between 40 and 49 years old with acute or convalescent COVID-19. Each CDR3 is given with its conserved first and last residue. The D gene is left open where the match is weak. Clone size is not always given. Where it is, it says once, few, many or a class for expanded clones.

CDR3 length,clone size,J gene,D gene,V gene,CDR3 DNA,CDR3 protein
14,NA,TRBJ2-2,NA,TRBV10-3,TGTGCCATGCGGGATAGCTTCAGCACCGGGGAGCTGTTTTTT,CAMRDSFSTGELFF
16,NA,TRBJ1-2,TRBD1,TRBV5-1,TGCGCCAGCAGCCCTGCTACAGGGGCCCATAGCCATGGCTACACCTTC,CASSPATGAHSHGYTF
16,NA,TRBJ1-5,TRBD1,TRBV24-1,TGTGCCACCAGTGATAACAGGGGGCTAAGCAATCAGCCCCAGCATTTT,CATSDNRGLSNQPQHF
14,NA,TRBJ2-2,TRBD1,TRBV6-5,TGTGCCAGCAGTTACGAGGGGGCCCACGGGGAGCTGTTTTTT,CASSYEGAHGELFF
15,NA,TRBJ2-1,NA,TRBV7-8,TGTGCCAGCAGCCCCCGTCAGCGGAGCTACAATGAGCAGTTCTTC,CASSPRQRSYNEQFF
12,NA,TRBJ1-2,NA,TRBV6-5,TGTGCCAGCAGTCGCGGGGCGGATGGCTACACCTTC,CASSRGADGYTF
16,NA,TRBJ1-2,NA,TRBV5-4,TGTGCCAGCAGCCCCAAGGAAGACGGCGCCCGGGGTGGCTACACCTTC,CASSPKEDGARGGYTF
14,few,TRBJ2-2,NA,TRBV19,TGTGCCAGTAGTATAGACAGGGGCACCGGGGAGCTGTTTTTT,CASSIDRGTGELFF
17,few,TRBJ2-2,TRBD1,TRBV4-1,TGCGCCAGCAGCCAAGACTGGAGACAGGGAAACACCGGGGAGCTGTTTTTT,CASSQDWRQGNTGELFF
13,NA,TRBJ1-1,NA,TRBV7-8,TGTGCCAGCAGCTTAATAATCAGGACTGAAGCTTTCTTT,CASSLIIRTEAFF
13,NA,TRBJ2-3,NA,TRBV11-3,TGTGCCAGCAGCCGCGGGCGTTTAGATACGCAGTATTTT,CASSRGRLDTQYF
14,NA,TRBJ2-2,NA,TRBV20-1,TGCAGTGCTACTGACAGGCGGGGAACCGGGGAGCTGTTTTTT,CSATDRRGTGELFF
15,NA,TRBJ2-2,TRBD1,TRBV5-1,TGCGCCAGCCAAAACAGGGGTGGTCACACCGGGGAGCTGTTTTTT,CASQNRGGHTGELFF
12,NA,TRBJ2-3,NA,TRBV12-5,TGTGCTAGTGGTTTGGTACTTGATACGCAGTATTTT,CASGLVLDTQYF
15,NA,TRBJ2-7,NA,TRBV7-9,TGTGCCAGCAGCTTAGGGGCAGGGGACCCCTACGAGCAGTACTTC,CASSLGAGDPYEQYF
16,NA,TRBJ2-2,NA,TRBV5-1,TGCGCCAGCAGCCAACCGACAGCCCGGGACACCGGGGAGCTGTTTTTT,CASSQPTARDTGELFF
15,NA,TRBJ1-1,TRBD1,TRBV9,TGTGCCAGCAGCCTTCGACAGGGGGATGGAACTGAAGCTTTCTTT,CASSLRQGDGTEAFF
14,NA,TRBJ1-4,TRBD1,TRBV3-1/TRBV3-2,TGTGCCAGCAGCCAAGAAGGGGGCGGGGAAAAACTGTTTTTT,CASSQEGGGEKLFF
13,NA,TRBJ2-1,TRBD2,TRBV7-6,TGTGCCAGCAGCTCTCCGGCGGGGGGCGAGCAGTTCTTC,CASSSPAGGEQFF
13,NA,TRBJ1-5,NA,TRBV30,TGTGCCTGGAGGACAGCAAGCAATCAGCCCCAGCATTTT,CAWRTASNQPQHF
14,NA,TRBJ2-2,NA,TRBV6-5,TGTGCCAGTTCACTGCAGGTGCAGGCCGGGGAGCTGTTTTTT,CASSLQVQAGELFF
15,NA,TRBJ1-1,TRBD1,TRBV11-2,TGTGCCAGCAGCTTAGATTCGGACAGGTCTACTGAAGCTTTCTTT,CASSLDSDRSTEAFF
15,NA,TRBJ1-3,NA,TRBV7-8,TGTGCCAGCAGCTTAGAACAGGGTCATGGAAACACCATATATTTT,CASSLEQGHGNTIYF
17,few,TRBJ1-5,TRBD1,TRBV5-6,TGTGCCAGCAGCTTGTCGGGACAGGCGTATAGCAATCAGCCCCAGCATTTT,CASSLSGQAYSNQPQHF
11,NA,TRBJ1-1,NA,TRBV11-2,TGTGCCAGCAGCCTAGGGACAAAAACTTTCTTT,CASSLGTKTFF
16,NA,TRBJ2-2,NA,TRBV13,TGTGCCAGCAGCTTTCTAGGAGGGGCTAACACCGGGGAGCTGTTTTTT,CASSFLGGANTGELFF
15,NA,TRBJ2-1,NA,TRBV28,TGTGCCAGCAGCCCGGAACCCGGTAGCCTTAATGAGCAGTTCTTC,CASSPEPGSLNEQFF
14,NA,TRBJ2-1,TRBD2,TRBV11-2,TGTGCCAGCGTCGACAGCGGGGGGAACAATGAGCAGTTCTTC,CASVDSGGNNEQFF
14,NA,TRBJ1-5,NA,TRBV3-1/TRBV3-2,TGTGCCAGCAGCCAAGTCCAGGGTAGAGAACCCCAGCATTTT,CASSQVQGREPQHF
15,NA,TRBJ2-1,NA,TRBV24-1,TGTGCCACCAGCCGGGGGGCCGGAACCTACAATGAGCAGTTCTTC,CATSRGAGTYNEQFF
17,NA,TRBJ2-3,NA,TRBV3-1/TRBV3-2,TGTGCCAGCAGCCAAGCTCTGGGGCAAGGGTTAGGAGATACGCAGTATTTT,CASSQALGQGLGDTQYF
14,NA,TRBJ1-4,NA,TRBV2,TGTGCCAGCAAACTAGAACAGTTCCCTGAAAAACTGTTTTTT,CASKLEQFPEKLFF
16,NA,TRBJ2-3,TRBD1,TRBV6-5,TGTGCCAGCAGTTTGACAGGGGCCGTCCCTCTATCTAGGCGGTATTTT,CASSLTGAVPLSRRYF
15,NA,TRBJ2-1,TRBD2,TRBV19,TGTGCCAGTAGTAGGGACTATCGGTGGGGGGATGAGCAGTTCTTC,CASSRDYRWGDEQFF
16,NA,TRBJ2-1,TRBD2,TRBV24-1,TGTGCCACCAGTGGTGTACTAGCGGGGGGGCCTAATGAGCAGTTCTTC,CATSGVLAGGPNEQFF
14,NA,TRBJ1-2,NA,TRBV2,TGTGCCAGCACCCTACAGGGAGCTAACTATGGCTACACCTTC,CASTLQGANYGYTF
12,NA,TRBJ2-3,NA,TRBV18,TGTGCCAGCTCACCACGGCCAGATACGCAGTATTTT,CASSPRPDTQYF
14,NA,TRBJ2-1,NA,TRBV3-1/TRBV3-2,TGTGCCAGCGCCAAGGGGACCTCAGGGGTCGAGCAGTTCTTC,CASAKGTSGVEQFF
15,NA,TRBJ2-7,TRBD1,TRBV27,TGTGCCAGCAGTTACGCCCTCGGGACAGCGGACGAGCAGTACTTC,CASSYALGTADEQYF
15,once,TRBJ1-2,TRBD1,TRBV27,TGTGCCAGCAGTCGACAGGGGGCGCTTCAGGATGGCTACACCTTC,CASSRQGALQDGYTF
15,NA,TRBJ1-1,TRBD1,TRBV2,TGTGCCAGCAGCCCGACCGACAGGGCCAACACTGAAGCTTTCTTT,CASSPTDRANTEAFF
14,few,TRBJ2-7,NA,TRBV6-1,TGTGCCAGCAGTGAACAGGGGCCTTCCTACGAGCAGTACTTC,CASSEQGPSYEQYF
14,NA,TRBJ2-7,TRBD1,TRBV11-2,TGTGCCAGCAGCAAGGGACAGATTTTTTACGAGCAGTACTTC,CASSKGQIFYEQYF
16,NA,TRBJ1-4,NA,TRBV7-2,TGTGCCAGCAGCTTAAACGGCGCAGGGCTGGGGGAAAAACTGTTTTTT,CASSLNGAGLGEKLFF
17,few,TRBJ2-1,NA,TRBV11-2,TGTGCCAGCAGCTCTCTTCGGGGGGCTAAAGCCCTATTCGAGCAGTTCTTC,CASSSLRGAKALFEQFF
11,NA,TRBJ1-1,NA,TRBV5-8,TGTGCCAGCAGCCAATGGGGGGGAGCTTTCTTT,CASSQWGGAFF
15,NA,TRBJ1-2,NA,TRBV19,TGTGCCAGTAGTACTGCAGGGGCGGGAGACTATGGCTACACCTTC,CASSTAGAGDYGYTF
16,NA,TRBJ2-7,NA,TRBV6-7,TGTGCCAGCAGTTACCCCCCCCGAAAAGGGGAGGATGAGCAGTACTTC,CASSYPPRKGEDEQYF
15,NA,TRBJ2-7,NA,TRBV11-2,TGTGCCAGCAGCTTAGAGGAGGGGTCGACCTACGAGCAGTACTTC,CASSLEEGSTYEQYF
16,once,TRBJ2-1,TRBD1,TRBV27,TGTGCCAGCAGTTTAATTTCGGGACAGAAGCACAATGAGCAGTTCTTC,CASSLISGQKHNEQFF